This T cell receptor beta chain stems from a study of naive and memory T cell subsets. Study findings and constraints: Naive repertoires, especially CD8, held a few larger clonotypes, possibly memory cells re-expressing CD45RA.

The beta constant-region primer was an equimolar mix of two oligonucleotides covering TRBC1 and TRBC2. Nested alpha and beta constant-region primers with the SP2 primer drove four PCR rounds on ligated cDNA. TCRdb analysed the UMI-ligation and nested PCR reads with MiXCR anew, one entry per CDR3 protein. This table holds some 82,000 distinct CDR3 sequences, over 9% found once. Germline V CDR1 and CDR2: MNHEY, SMNVEV (reference sequence). The length of the CDR3 is 12 residues. The V end was cut by 7 bases, the J end by 1 base, with 4 bases between. Concerning this clonotype: What it binds is not known. A much larger clone lies one base from this, so it may be a read error.

This clonotype originated in a human donor in good health. The chain couples TRBV27 to TRBJ2-2; no clear D gene. Input material: naive CD4+ T cells from blood. The CDR3 sequence is CASTGNTGELFF. The DNA for the CDR3 is TGTGCCAGCACAGGGAACACCGGGGAGCTGTTTTTT.